This is a list of T cell receptor beta chains from one sample in a study of siplizumab effects on memory and regulatory T cells. Libraries were prepared by immunoSEQ multiplex PCR; TCRdb keeps only in-frame clonotypes and omits some of them. The data hold about 72,000 clones, with less than 95% observed a single time. Input material: CD8+ T cells sorted from blood. The receptors were sampled from a human donor in good health. The CDR3 runs from the conserved cysteine through the conserved F or W. A D gene is named only where the DNA matches it firmly. For some rows the clone size is stated as once, few or many, or as a class when expanded; others skip it.

J gene | V gene | D gene | clone size | CDR3 DNA | CDR3 protein
TRBJ2-7 | TRBV5-6 | TRBD1 | NA | TGTGCCAGCAGCTTGGGGGGACAGCCCTACGAGCAGTACTTC | CASSLGGQPYEQYF
TRBJ2-5 | TRBV7-9 | NA | NA | TGTGCCAGCAGCTTGTCGGCGCAAGAGACCCAGTACTTC | CASSLSAQETQYF
TRBJ2-2 | TRBV27 | NA | NA | TGTGCCAGCAGTTTCGGCCCCGGGGAGCTGTTTTTT | CASSFGPGELFF
TRBJ2-1 | TRBV4-1 | TRBD2 | medium-sized | TGCGCCAGCAGACCTGGACTAGCGGGGGGCTCGAGCTCCTACAATGAGCAGTTCTTC | CASRPGLAGGSSSYNEQFF
TRBJ2-7 | TRBV19 | TRBD1 | NA | TGTGCCAGTAGCCCTCTGCCGGGACAGGGGGCCTACGAGCAGTACTTC | CASSPLPGQGAYEQYF
TRBJ2-3 | TRBV7-7 | TRBD1 | NA | TGTGCTAGCAGCCCTGACAGGGCCGTAGATACGCAGTATTTT | CASSPDRAVDTQYF
TRBJ2-2 | TRBV7-2 | NA | NA | TGTGCCAGCAGCTTACCTTTTTATACCGGGGAGCTGTTTTTT | CASSLPFYTGELFF
TRBJ1-1 | TRBV14 | TRBD1 | NA | TGTGCCAGCAGTCAATTTTCACAGGGGGTATACACTGAAGCTTTCTTT | CASSQFSQGVYTEAFF
TRBJ2-2 | TRBV6-5 | NA | NA | TGTGCCAGCAGTTACTCTGCAGGGAAGCTGTTTTTT | CASSYSAGKLFF
TRBJ1-3 | TRBV19 | NA | NA | TGTGCCAGTGAGAGTAGGCCAGAGGCTGGAAACACCATATATTTT | CASESRPEAGNTIYF
TRBJ2-1 | TRBV27 | TRBD2 | NA | TGTGCCAGCAGTTTATCCGGACTAGCGGGAGCACCTTACAATGAGCAGTTCTTC | CASSLSGLAGAPYNEQFF
TRBJ2-3 | TRBV27 | NA | once | TGTGCCAGCAGCACCCCCACAGATACGCAGTATTTT | CASSTPTDTQYF
TRBJ2-5 | TRBV7-6 | TRBD2 | NA | TGTGCCAGCAGCTTAGTGACTAGCGGAGAGACCCAGTACTTC | CASSLVTSGETQYF
TRBJ2-3 | TRBV23-1 | NA | NA | TGCGCCAGCGTTTCGCGGTTCACAGATACGCAGTATTTT | CASVSRFTDTQYF
TRBJ2-7 | TRBV9 | NA | once | TGTGCCAGCAGCGCTCACGGTGGCGAGCAGTACTTC | CASSAHGGEQYF
TRBJ1-1 | TRBV27 | NA | NA | TGTGCCAGCAGTTTCCGCACACCAGGTCTCACTGAAGCTTTCTTT | CASSFRTPGLTEAFF
TRBJ2-2 | TRBV2 | NA | NA | TGTGCCAGCAGTGCGACGGAGTCGGGCACCGGGGAGCTGTTTTTT | CASSATESGTGELFF
TRBJ2-3 | TRBV27 | NA | NA | TGTGCCAGCAGAGCTGAGACAGACTTTAGCACAGATACGCAGTATTTT | CASRAETDFSTDTQYF
TRBJ1-2 | TRBV27 | NA | few | TGTGCCAGCAGTTTATTCCCCCAGGGGAAGTATGGCTACACCTTC | CASSLFPQGKYGYTF
TRBJ1-1 | TRBV19 | NA | NA | TGTGCCAGTAGTATAGCCACGAACACTGAAGCTTTCTTT | CASSIATNTEAFF
TRBJ2-2 | TRBV23-1 | NA | once | TGCGCCAGCAGTCAACCCCTTTCCGAGGCCCGAGGAACCGGGGAGCTGTTTTTT | CASSQPLSEARGTGELFF
TRBJ2-7 | TRBV11-2 | NA | NA | TGTGCCAGCAGCTTTTGGGGTGGCGAGCAGTACTTC | CASSFWGGEQYF
TRBJ1-2 | TRBV6-5 | NA | NA | TGTGCCAGCAGTGCCCAAGAGGGCGACTACACCTTC | CASSAQEGDYTF
TRBJ1-5 | TRBV6-6 | NA | NA | TGTGCCAGCAGTTACTCGAGAAGCAATCAGCCCCAGCATTTT | CASSYSRSNQPQHF
TRBJ2-5 | TRBV14 | TRBD2 | NA | TGTGCCAGCAGCCAACGGGGCGGGGGGCCGTTTCAAGAGACCCAGTACTTC | CASSQRGGGPFQETQYF
TRBJ2-7 | TRBV5-6 | NA | NA | TGTGCCAGCAGCGATGAAACATACAGGCATATGCGTCCCTACGAGCAGTACTTC | CASSDETYRHMRPYEQYF
TRBJ2-7 | TRBV6-4 | NA | few | TGTGCCAGCAGTGACTCGAGCCACCTAGGCTACGAGCAGTACTTC | CASSDSSHLGYEQYF
TRBJ1-1 | TRBV7-2 | NA | NA | TGTGCCAGCAGCCTAGGGTACACTGAAGCTTTCTTT | CASSLGYTEAFF
TRBJ2-5 | TRBV6-5 | NA | NA | TGTGCCAGCAGTTACGAGGGGGGCGGACAGACCCAGTACTTC | CASSYEGGGQTQYF
TRBJ2-1 | TRBV29-1 | TRBD2 | NA | TGCAGCGTTGGAGCGGGCGGGGGCTACAATGAGCAGTTCTTC | CSVGAGGGYNEQFF
TRBJ1-2 | TRBV5-1 | NA | NA | TGCGCCAGCAGCACACATCCGAACTATGGCTACACCTTC | CASSTHPNYGYTF
TRBJ2-7 | TRBV4-1 | NA | NA | TGCGCCAGCAGCCTAGTCATCGATGGCGCCTACGAGCAGTACTTC | CASSLVIDGAYEQYF
TRBJ1-1 | TRBV29-1 | NA | NA | TGCAGCGTTCCCCAGGACACGGGGCAAGCTTTCTTT | CSVPQDTGQAFF
TRBJ1-1 | TRBV5-6 | NA | NA | TGTGCCAGCAGCTTGCAGGGGATGAACACTGAAGCTTTCTTT | CASSLQGMNTEAFF
TRBJ1-2 | TRBV9 | NA | NA | TGTGCCAGCAGCGTAAGGGCAGGGTCTAACTATGGCTACACCTTC | CASSVRAGSNYGYTF
TRBJ2-1 | TRBV11-2 | NA | NA | TGTGCCAGCAGCGATGTTGGCCATGAGCAGTTCTTC | CASSDVGHEQFF
TRBJ2-5 | TRBV7-8 | NA | NA | TGTGCCAGCAGCCGGGGGGCAGGGTTTACGGACCAGTACTTC | CASSRGAGFTDQYF
TRBJ1-4 | TRBV2 | TRBD1 | NA | TGTGCCAGCAGGGCCGACAGGGATAATGAAAAACTGTTTTTT | CASRADRDNEKLFF
TRBJ2-7 | TRBV5-1 | NA | once | TGCGCCAGCAGCGCGTGGACGGACGTTCTCTACGAGCAGTACTTC | CASSAWTDVLYEQYF
TRBJ1-1 | TRBV7-9 | NA | NA | TGTGCCAGCAGGCAGGGGTTGACTGAAGCTTTCTTT | CASRQGLTEAFF
TRBJ2-7 | TRBV27 | NA | NA | TGTGCCAGCACCTCGGGGACGGGGAGCTCCTACGAGCAGTACTTC | CASTSGTGSSYEQYF
TRBJ1-1 | TRBV19 | NA | NA | TGTGCCAGTAGTATGGATGGGGGCGCGGCTGAAGCTTTCTTT | CASSMDGGAAEAFF
TRBJ2-1 | TRBV7-9 | NA | NA | TGTGCCAGCAGCCGGCTGAATGAGCAGTTCTTC | CASSRLNEQFF
TRBJ2-2 | TRBV9 | TRBD1 | once | TGTGCCAGCAGCGTAGCTTCGGGACAGGTCCCCACCGGGGAGCTGTTTTTT | CASSVASGQVPTGELFF
TRBJ2-1 | TRBV15 | NA | NA | TGTGCCACCAGCAGAGCCCCTGCCAATGAGCAGTTCTTC | CATSRAPANEQFF
TRBJ2-3 | TRBV7-9 | NA | NA | TGTGCCAGCAGCATTCCTTGGGTGGGCACAGATACGCAGTATTTT | CASSIPWVGTDTQYF